The clone carrying this T cell receptor beta chain was detected ten times or more. Its antigen is undetermined. Trimming removed 3 bases from V and 2 bases from J; junction bases left unmatched: 2. The CDR3 length is 14 residues. CDR1 SEHNR and CDR2 FQNEAQ come from the germline V gene (reference sequence). TCRdb ran MiXCR on the RACE reads and lists one entry per CDR3 protein. Found here are approximately 400,000 distinct CDR3 sequences, around 5% of them singletons; the top ten hold 2% to 2.5%. Time point here: patch test 1, 2 weeks after DPC sensitization. Described treatment: therapeutic diphenylcyclopropenone sensitization with weekly scalp DPC. The data stem from a study of human T cells and chemical hapten exposure. For the study at large: Patients additionally received therapeutic doses of diphenylcyclopropenone on the scalp once a week, and this continued throughout the approximately 25-week study. Alopecia areata, totalis or universalis was found in mostly female patients.

Findings and limits, study-wide: No shift was seen in TCRs above 1 in 1000 frequency with DPC sensitization.

The source was whole blood, collected in connection with sensitization to the hapten diphenylcyclopropenone (DPC). This receptor was obtained from a woman between 50 and 59 years old with alopecia areata. Some clones in this sample may be carry-over from other donors' samples. The rearrangement joins TRBV7-9 to TRBJ2-7; TRBD1 matches 9 bases. Written as DNA, the CDR3 is TGTGCCAGCAGCTTTGGACAGGGGCCCTACGAGCAGTACTTC. This codes for CASSFGQGPYEQYF.